Following are 9 T cell receptor beta chains from one sample sequenced in a study of blood T cell repertoires in COVID-19. Some clones are missing from TCRdb's copy, which holds only in-frame ones; the method was immunoSEQ multiplex PCR. Here the sample spans about 250,000 clones, roughly 86% being singletons. Sequencing was done on a sample of peripheral blood. The receptor source for this set is an older woman who had recovered from COVID-19.

This clone was observed once. The gene calls are TRBV27 and TRBJ2-5, with a tentative D call TRBD2 (6 bases). V dropped 5 bases and J dropped 5 bases, with 15 bases sitting between them. The CDR3 has 14 amino acids. Looked up from germline, CDR1 is MNHEY and CDR2 is SMNVEV (reference sequence). CDR3 sequence reads: CASSLSASVETQYF. The DNA for the CDR3 is TGTGCCAGCAGTCTCTCGGCTAGCGTTGAGACCCAGTACTTC.

The rearrangement uses TRBV4-1 and TRBJ1-4; D not resolved. The CDR3 runs 14 residues. Trimming pared 8 bases from V and 3 bases from J, leaving 13 bases between. Germline V gene sequence: CDR1 MGHRA, CDR2 YSYEKL. CDR3 DNA: TGCGCCAGCCGCGATTTTGGTTCTAATGAAAAACTGTTTTTT. Translating it yields CASRDFGSNEKLFF.

This chain uses TRBV3-1 (or the pseudogene TRBV3-2) with TRBJ2-1; TRBD2 matches 8 bases. The germline gives CDR1 LGHDT, CDR2 YNNKEL (reference sequence). The CDR3 sequence is 15 residues long. After removal of 4 bases from V and 3 bases from J, the junction contained 5 bases not matched to a gene. CDR3 sequence: CASSLGLAGYNEQFF. In DNA, the CDR3 is TGTGCCAGCAGCCTAGGACTAGCCGGCTACAATGAGCAGTTCTTC.

A remark on this clone: Here the CDR3 omits its conserved ending phenylalanine or tryptophan, so a read error is the likely source. It is unclear where the CDR3 begins or ends on the DNA, so no DNA is shown, and the CDR3 is as TCRdb lists it. The chain links TRBV19 to TRBJ2-7; the table calls TRBD1, which could not be checked here. CDR1 and CDR2 from the germline V gene are LNHDA and SQIVND (reference sequence). The CDR3 contains 8 residues when both ends are counted. The CDR3 here is CARPLIWL.

This chain links TRBV7-3 with TRBJ2-1; maybe TRBD2 (6 bases). Germline CDR1 SGHTA, CDR2 FQGTGA. The CDR3 consists of 14 residues. V lost 2 bases, J lost 10 bases, and 15 bases lay in between. The chain's CDR3 is CASSLPGGREEQFF. CDR3 coding DNA: TGTGCCAGCAGCTTACCCGGGGGAAGGGAGGAGCAGTTCTTC.

The V call is TRBV7-6, the J call TRBJ2-3, with D possibly TRBD1 on 5 matching bases. The CDR3 has 14 amino acids. Per the germline V gene, CDR1 is SGHVS and CDR2 is FNYEAQ. Trimming took 3 bases from V and 0 from J, leaving 7 bases between them. CDR3 in DNA: TGTGCCAGCAGCTTGCAGGGCAGCACAGATACGCAGTATTTT. This codes for CASSLQGSTDTQYF.

This clone was seen just once. This sequence joins TRBV19 and TRBJ2-7; possibly TRBD2 for D (5 bases). This CDR3 comprises 14 residues. Trimming stripped 0 bases from V and 6 bases from J, with 12 bases between. Looked up from germline, CDR1 is LNHDA and CDR2 is SQIVND (reference sequence). This CDR3 is CASSIDRGGLEQYF. The CDR3 coding sequence is TGTGCCAGTAGTATAGATCGAGGAGGTCTCGAGCAGTACTTC.

The chain employs TRBV19 and TRBJ2-2; 7 bases align to TRBD1. This CDR3 contains 13 residues. With 6 bases clipped from V and 6 bases from J, the junction kept 4 bases outside the gene matches. The germline V gene encodes CDR1 LNHDA and CDR2 SQIVND (reference sequence). In DNA form, the CDR3 reads TGTGCCAGTAGCAACAGGGGATCCGGGGAGCTGTTTTTT. Translation: CASSNRGSGELFF.

This clone was found once. The chain combines TRBV4-1 with TRBJ1-2; D is perhaps TRBD1 (6 bases). The V and J ends lost 3 bases and 4 bases respectively, with 6 bases between them. The CDR3 runs 12 residues. CDR1 and CDR2 (germline): MGHRA, YSYEKL. CDR3 in amino acids: CASSQGAYGYTF. The CDR3, as DNA: TGCGCCAGCAGCCAGGGGGCCTATGGCTACACCTTC.